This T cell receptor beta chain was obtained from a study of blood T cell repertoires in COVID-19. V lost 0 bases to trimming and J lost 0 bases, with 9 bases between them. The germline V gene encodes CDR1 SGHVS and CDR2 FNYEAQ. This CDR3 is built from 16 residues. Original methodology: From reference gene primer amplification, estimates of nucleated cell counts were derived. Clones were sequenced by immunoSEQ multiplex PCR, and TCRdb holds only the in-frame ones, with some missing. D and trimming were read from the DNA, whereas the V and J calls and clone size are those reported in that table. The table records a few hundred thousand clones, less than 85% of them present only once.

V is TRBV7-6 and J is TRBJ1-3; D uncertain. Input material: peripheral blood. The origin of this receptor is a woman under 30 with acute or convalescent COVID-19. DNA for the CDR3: TGTGCCAGCAGCTTAGCGTTGCCGGGCTCTGGAAACACCATATATTTT. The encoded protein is CASSLALPGSGNTIYF.